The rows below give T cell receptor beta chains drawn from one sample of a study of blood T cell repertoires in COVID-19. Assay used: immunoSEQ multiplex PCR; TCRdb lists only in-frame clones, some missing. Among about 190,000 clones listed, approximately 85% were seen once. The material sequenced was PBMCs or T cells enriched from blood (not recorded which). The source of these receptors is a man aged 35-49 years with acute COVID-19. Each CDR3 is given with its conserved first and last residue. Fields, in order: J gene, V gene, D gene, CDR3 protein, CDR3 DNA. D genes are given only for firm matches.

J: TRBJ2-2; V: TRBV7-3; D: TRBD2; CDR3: CASRSNSGSGELFF; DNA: TGTGCCAGCAGGTCAAATAGCGGGAGCGGGGAGCTGTTTTTT
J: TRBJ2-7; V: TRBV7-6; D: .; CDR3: CASSFPSGEQYF; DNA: TGTGCCAGCAGCTTCCCCTCGGGGGAGCAGTACTTC
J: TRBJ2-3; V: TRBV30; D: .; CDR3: CAWAQADTQYF; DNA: TGTGCCTGGGCGCAGGCGGATACGCAGTATTTT
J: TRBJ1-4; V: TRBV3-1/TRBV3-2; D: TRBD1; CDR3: CASSQEIGRGAGEKLFF; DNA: TGTGCCAGCAGCCAAGAAATAGGCAGGGGGGCTGGTGAAAAACTGTTTTTT
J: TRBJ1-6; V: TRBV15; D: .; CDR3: CATSRTRGGSPLHF; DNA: TGTGCCACCAGCAGAACCCGGGGAGGATCACCCCTCCACTTT
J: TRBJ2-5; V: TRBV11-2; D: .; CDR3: CASSPRRQETQYF; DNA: TGTGCCAGCAGCCCCAGGCGACAAGAGACCCAGTACTTC
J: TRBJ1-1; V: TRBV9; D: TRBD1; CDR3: CASSLRQGTEAFF; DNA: TGTGCCAGCAGCCTCCGACAGGGTACTGAAGCTTTCTTT
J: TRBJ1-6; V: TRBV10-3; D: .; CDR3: CAIRGTNPSPLHF; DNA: TGTGCCATCAGGGGGACAAACCCCTCACCCCTCCACTTT
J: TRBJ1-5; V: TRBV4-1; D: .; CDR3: CASSQADQPQHF; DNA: TGCGCCAGCAGCCAGGCGGATCAGCCCCAGCATTTT
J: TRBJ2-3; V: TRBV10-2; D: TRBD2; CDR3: CASTRVAGVGGDTSTDTQYF; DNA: TGCGCCAGCACCCGCGTGGCGGGTGTTGGGGGGGATACTAGCACAGATACGCAGTATTTT
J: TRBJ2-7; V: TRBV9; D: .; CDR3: CASSVVPGREQYF; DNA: TGTGCCAGCAGCGTAGTACCAGGGAGGGAGCAGTACTTC
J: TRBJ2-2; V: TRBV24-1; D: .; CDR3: CATSATGNTGELFF; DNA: TGTGCCACCAGTGCGACAGGTAACACCGGGGAGCTGTTTTTT
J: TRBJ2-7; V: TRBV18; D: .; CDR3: CASSPPEEERILLYEQYF; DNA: TGTGCCAGCTCACCACCGGAAGAGGAGAGAATCCTACTCTACGAGCAGTACTTC
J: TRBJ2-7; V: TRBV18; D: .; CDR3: CASSHQTGIYEQYF; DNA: TGTGCCAGCTCACACCAAACAGGAATCTACGAGCAGTACTTC
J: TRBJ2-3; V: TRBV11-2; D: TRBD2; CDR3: CASSLSGARQLKTQYF; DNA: TGTGCCAGCAGCTTAAGCGGGGCCAGACAACTAAAAACGCAGTATTTT
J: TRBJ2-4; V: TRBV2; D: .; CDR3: CASRGEALAKNIQYF; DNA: TGTGCCAGCAGGGGGGAGGCACTAGCCAAAAACATTCAGTACTTC
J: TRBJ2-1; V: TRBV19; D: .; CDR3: CASRSGYEQFF; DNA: TGTGCCAGTAGGTCGGGATATGAGCAGTTCTTC
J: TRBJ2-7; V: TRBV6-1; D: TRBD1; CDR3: CASSEGTGGAYEQYF; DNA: TGTGCCAGCAGTGAAGGGACAGGGGGCGCCTACGAGCAGTACTTC
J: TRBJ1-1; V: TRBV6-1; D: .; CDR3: CASSDKRMYTEAFF; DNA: TGTGCCAGCAGTGATAAGAGGATGTACACTGAAGCTTTCTTT
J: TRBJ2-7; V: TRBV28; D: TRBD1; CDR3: CASSLGTAYEQYF; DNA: TGTGCCAGCAGTTTGGGGACAGCCTACGAGCAGTACTTC
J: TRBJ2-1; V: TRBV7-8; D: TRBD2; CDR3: CASTPPAAGGNEQFF; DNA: TGTGCCAGCACCCCCCCCGCAGCGGGGGGAAATGAGCAGTTCTTC
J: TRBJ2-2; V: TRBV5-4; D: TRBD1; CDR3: CASSFPQGDGELFF; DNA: TGTGCCAGCAGCTTCCCACAGGGGGACGGGGAGCTGTTTTTT
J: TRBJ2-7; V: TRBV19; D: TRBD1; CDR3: CASSAVTGDEQYF; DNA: TGTGCCAGTAGTGCGGTGACAGGGGACGAGCAGTACTTC
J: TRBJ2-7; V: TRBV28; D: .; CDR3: CASSLASGTAYF; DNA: TGTGCCAGCAGTCTAGCGTCCGGGACAGCTTACTTC
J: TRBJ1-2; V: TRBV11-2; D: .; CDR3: CASSLSWTELYGYTF; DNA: TGTGCCAGCAGCTTAAGTTGGACTGAACTCTATGGCTACACCTTC
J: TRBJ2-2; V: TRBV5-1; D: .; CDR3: CASSLGQGWTGELFF; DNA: TGCGCCAGCAGCTTGGGGCAGGGGTGGACCGGGGAGCTGTTTTTT
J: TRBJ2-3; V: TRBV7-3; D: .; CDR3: CASSLWTTDTQYF; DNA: TGTGCCAGCAGTCTCTGGACAACAGATACGCAGTATTTT
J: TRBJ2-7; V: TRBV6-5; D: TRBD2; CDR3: CATTVGGYEQYF; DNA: TGTGCCACCACTGTGGGGGGGTACGAGCAGTACTTC
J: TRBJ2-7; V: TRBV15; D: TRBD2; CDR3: CATSREGLVYEQYF; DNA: TGTGCCACCAGCAGAGAGGGACTAGTCTACGAGCAGTACTTC
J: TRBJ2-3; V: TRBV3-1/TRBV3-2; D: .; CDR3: CASSRRQAGDTQYF; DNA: TGTGCCAGCAGCCGACGACAGGCTGGGGATACGCAGTATTTT
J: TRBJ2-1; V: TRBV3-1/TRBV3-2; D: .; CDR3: CASSQVAANEQFF; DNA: TGTGCCAGCAGCCAAGTAGCTGCCAATGAGCAGTTCTTC
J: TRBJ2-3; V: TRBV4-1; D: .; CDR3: CASSQESGYTDTQYF; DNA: TGCGCCAGCAGCCAAGAGAGCGGCTACACAGATACGCAGTATTTT
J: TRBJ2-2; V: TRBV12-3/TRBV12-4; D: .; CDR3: CANTPRPGELFF; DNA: TGTGCCAACACCCCCCGCCCCGGGGAGCTGTTTTTT
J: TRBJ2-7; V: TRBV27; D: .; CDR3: CASSPNPYEQYF; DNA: TGTGCCAGCAGCCCTAACCCCTACGAGCAGTACTTC
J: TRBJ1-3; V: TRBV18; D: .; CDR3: CASSPSAAGNTIYF; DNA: TGTGCCAGCTCACCCTCAGCGGCTGGAAACACCATATATTTT
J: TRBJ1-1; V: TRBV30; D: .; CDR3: CAWRTGISGVTEAFF; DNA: TGTGCCTGGAGGACTGGGATATCGGGGGTCACTGAAGCTTTCTTT
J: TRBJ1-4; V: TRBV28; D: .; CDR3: CASSSLGATNEKLFF; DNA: TGTGCCAGCAGTTCACTCGGAGCAACTAATGAAAAACTGTTTTTT
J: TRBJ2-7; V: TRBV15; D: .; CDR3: CATSRGGLSSYEQYF; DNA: TGTGCCACCAGCAGAGGAGGCCTCAGCTCCTACGAGCAGTACTTC